These 10 T cell receptor beta chains were sequenced from one sample in a study of blood T cell repertoires in COVID-19 (dated by TCRdb to the early 2020s). Library generation was performed with the immunoSEQ multiplex PCR assay. TCRdb holds this immuneACCESS table with in-frame rearrangements only. Some clones are missing; in checked studies, unresolved V genes explain under half, and the rest has no known cause. The sample profile shows approximately 80,000 clones; over 75% of them were found once. The ten top clones hold roughly 45% of the sample. Sequencing was done on a sample of peripheral blood. These receptor sequences come from a human donor in a cohort sampled during active COVID-19.

The rearrangement uses TRBV19 and TRBJ1-1, with 9 bases identical to TRBD1. From germline, CDR1 is LNHDA and CDR2 SQIVND (reference sequence). The CDR3 covers 13 residues. Trimming removed 9 bases from V and 3 bases from J; junction bases left unmatched: 5. DNA for the CDR3: TGTGCCAGCGAGGACAGGGGAGACACTGAAGCTTTCTTT. As protein: CASEDRGDTEAFF.

The rearrangement uses TRBV7-3 and TRBJ2-2; a weak D match, TRBD1 (7 bases). V lost 4 bases to trimming and J lost 4 bases, with 16 bases between them. Per germline, CDR1 SGHTA and CDR2 FQGTGA. The CDR3 consists of 16 residues. In nucleotides, the CDR3 is TGTGCCAGCAGCTCTTCAGGGGGGCTTAGCACCGGGGAGCTGTTTTTT. Its protein product is CASSSSGGLSTGELFF.

V gene TRBV5-4 combines with J gene TRBJ1-3; D uncertain. The CDR3 loop spans 13 amino acids. Germline CDR1 reads SGHNT; CDR2 reads YYREEE (reference sequence). V dropped 2 bases and J dropped 0 bases, with 3 bases sitting between them. In nucleotides, the CDR3 is TGTGCCAGCAGCTTATACTCTGGAAACACCATATATTTT. Translating gives CASSLYSGNTIYF.

V gene TRBV10-3 combines with J gene TRBJ1-2, with 7 bases aligning to TRBD1. Germline assignment: CDR1 ENHRY and CDR2 SYGVKD. The CDR3 runs 15 residues. Trimming at V came to 3 bases and at J to 4 bases, leaving 8 bases not matched to a gene. DNA for the CDR3: TGTGCCATCAGTGAAGGCTCCGGGACAGCCTATGGCTACACCTTC. Encoded protein: CAISEGSGTAYGYTF.

This chain connects TRBV20-1 to TRBJ2-1; D remains unclear. This CDR3 spans 11 amino acids. Looked up from germline, CDR1 is DFQATT and CDR2 is SNEGSKA (reference sequence). Trimming removed 2 bases from V and 5 bases from J, with 4 bases in between. The chain's CDR3 is CSARQDNEQFF. Written as DNA, the CDR3 is TGCAGTGCTAGACAGGACAATGAGCAGTTCTTC.

The chain is built from TRBV5-1 and TRBJ2-2; TRBD2 aligns across 9 bases. The CDR3 contains 15 residues. CDR1 and CDR2 from the germline V gene are SGHRS and YFSETQ. Trimming cost V 0 bases and J 3 bases; bases outside gene matches: 0. The CDR3 loop is CASSLGTSDTGELFF. The CDR3 coding sequence is TGCGCCAGCAGCTTGGGGACTAGCGACACCGGGGAGCTGTTTTTT.

The chain has TRBV6-5 and TRBJ2-1; the D gene is possibly TRBD1 (6 bases). V lost 10 bases, J lost 4 bases, and 14 bases lay in between. The CDR3 totals 13 residues. Germline values: CDR1 MNHEY, CDR2 SVGAGI. DNA for the CDR3: TGTGCCACCAGGCGGACAGTGTACAATGAGCAGTTCTTC. Translated: CATRRTVYNEQFF.

The chain employs TRBV5-4 and TRBJ2-1; 7 bases match TRBD2. The ends lost 3 bases at V and 6 bases at J; junction bases unmatched: 9. CDR1 is SGHNT and CDR2 is YYREEE in the germline V gene (reference sequence). The CDR3 is 15 residues long. CDR3 coding DNA: TGTGCCAGCAGCTCCGGGACTATCCGAGGCAATGAGCAGTTCTTC. This translates into CASSSGTIRGNEQFF.

J is TRBJ1-2 and V is TRBV2, with unresolved D. CDR3 size: 13 residues. The germline V gene encodes CDR1 SNHLY and CDR2 FYNNEI. V was clipped by 7 bases and J by 5 bases, with 14 bases between them. In DNA, the CDR3 is TGTGCCAGCACTGGGGAGGGCCGGTATGGCTACACCTTC. As protein: CASTGEGRYGYTF.

The chain couples TRBV7-2 to TRBJ2-2, with 7 nucleotides matching TRBD2. The CDR3 runs to 17 residues. Trimming took 2 bases from V and 1 from J; bases not matched to a gene: 7. Per germline, CDR1 SGHTA and CDR2 FQGNSA. CDR3 region: CASSLLAAGENTGELFF. The CDR3 coding sequence is TGTGCCAGCAGCTTATTGGCGGCGGGAGAGAACACCGGGGAGCTGTTTTTT. Variable domain in full (rest from reference TRBV7-2 and TRBJ2-2): GAGVSQSPSNKVTEKGKDVELRCDPISGHTALYWYRQSLGQGLEFLIYFQGNSAPDKSGLPSDRFSAERTGGSVSTLTIQRTQQEDSAVYLCASSLLAAGENTGELFFGEGSRLTVL.